The clone carrying this T cell receptor (beta chain) has a single count. Trimming cost V 5 bases and J 5 bases; bases outside gene matches: 7. The CDR3 length is 15 residues. CDR1 and CDR2 from the germline V gene are MGHRA and YSYEKL. This sample stems from a study of cytomegalovirus exposure and HLA in healthy donors. This PCR relied on a set of 60 Vbeta primers and 13 Jbeta primers. Sequenced by immunoSEQ multiplex PCR; TCRdb stores in-frame clones only, minus some. The table records 90,000 to 130,000 clones, 70% to 80% of them present only once. Sample: PBMCs. J is TRBJ1-2 and V is TRBV4-1; 11 positions agree with TRBD1. The receptor was isolated from a woman between 18 and 29 years old in good health and CMV-seropositive. The CDR3 loop is CASSFGQGARYGYTF. DNA for the CDR3: TGCGCCAGCAGCTTCGGACAGGGGGCCAGGTATGGCTACACCTTC.